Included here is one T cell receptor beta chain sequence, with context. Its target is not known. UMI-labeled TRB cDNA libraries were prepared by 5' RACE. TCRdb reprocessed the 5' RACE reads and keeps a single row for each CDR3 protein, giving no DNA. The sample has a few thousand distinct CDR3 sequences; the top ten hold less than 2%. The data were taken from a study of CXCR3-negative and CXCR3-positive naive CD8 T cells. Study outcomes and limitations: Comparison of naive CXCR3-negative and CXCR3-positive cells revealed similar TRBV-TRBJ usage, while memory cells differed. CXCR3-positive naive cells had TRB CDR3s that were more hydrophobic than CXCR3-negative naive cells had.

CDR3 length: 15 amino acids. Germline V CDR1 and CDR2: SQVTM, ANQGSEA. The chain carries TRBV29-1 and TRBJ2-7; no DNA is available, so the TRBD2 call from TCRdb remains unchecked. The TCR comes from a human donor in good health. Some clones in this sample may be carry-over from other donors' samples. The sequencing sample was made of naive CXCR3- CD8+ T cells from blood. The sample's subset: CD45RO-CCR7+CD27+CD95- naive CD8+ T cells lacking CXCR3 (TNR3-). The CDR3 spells CSTLSSGDNPYEQYF.